The clone carrying this TCR beta chain appeared a single time. Its antigen is unidentified. This entry is derived from a study of CD8+ T cells in alopecia areata. The length of the CDR3 is 16 residues. Trimming left V 4 bases short and J 4 bases short, with 20 bases between. CDR1 SQVTM and CDR2 ANQGSEA come from the germline V gene. Extracted RNA was reverse transcribed into cDNA, the sequencing template. Repertoires were generated with immunoSEQ multiplex PCR, while TCRdb's copy carries only in-frame clones and drops some. The profile covers 85,000 to 110,000 clones, with approximately 84% appearing a single time and around 10% taken by the ten largest. Study-level findings and limits: Tofacitinib significantly lowered scalp clonality and expanded CD8+ clones among the top 100.

This sample's treatment: oral pan-JAK inhibitor, 5-10 mg twice daily. The chain uses TRBV29-1 and TRBJ1-5; D remains unclear. The sequences come from CD8+ T cells sorted from blood, collected at roughly week 30, from a patient treated with tofacitinib. The TCR was taken from a human donor with alopecia areata. For the CDR3, the DNA is TGCAGCGTTGTTTTTTCGGGCCACGTAGCAAATCAGCCCCAGCATTTT. Encoded protein: CSVVFSGHVANQPQHF.